Judged by abundance, the clone carrying this T cell receptor (beta chain) is medium-sized (0.01 to 0.1%). This sample was included in a study of T-cell reconstitution after alpha-beta-depleted transplantation in children. Unique molecular identifiers tagged the TCRbeta library. Via MiXCR, TCRdb re-called the PCR reads, giving one row per CDR3 protein. Here the sample spans some 4,200 distinct CDR3 sequences, 15% to 20% being singletons. The CDR3 is made up of 13 amino acids. The germline CDR1 and CDR2 sequences are SEHNR and FQNEAQ (reference sequence). V lost 1 base and J 0 bases, leaving 3 bases between the germline ends.

The sample in question was PBMCs, mostly from graft donor cells, obtained 180 days after TCRalphabeta/CD19-depleted stem cell transplant. The chain uses TRBV7-9 and TRBJ1-1; D is undetermined. The origin of this receptor is a male patient aged 2 to 10 who had a stem cell transplant for acute lymphoblastic leukemia, so the T cells may come from the graft donor. CDR3 DNA: TGTGCCAGCAGCTTAGTGGTGAACACTGAAGCTTTCTTT. Translation: CASSLVVNTEAFF.